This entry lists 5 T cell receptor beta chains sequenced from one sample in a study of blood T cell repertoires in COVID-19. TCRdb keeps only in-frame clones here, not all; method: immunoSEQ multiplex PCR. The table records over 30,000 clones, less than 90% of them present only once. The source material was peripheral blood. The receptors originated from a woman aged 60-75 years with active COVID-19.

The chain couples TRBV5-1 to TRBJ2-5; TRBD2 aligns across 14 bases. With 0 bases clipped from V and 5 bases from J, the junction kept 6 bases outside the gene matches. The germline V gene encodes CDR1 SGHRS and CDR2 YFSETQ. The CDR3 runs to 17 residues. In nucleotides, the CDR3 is TGCGCCAGCAGCTTGGAAGGGACTAGCGGGGGAAGGGAGACCCAGTACTTC. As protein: CASSLEGTSGGRETQYF. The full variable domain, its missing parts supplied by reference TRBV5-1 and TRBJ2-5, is KAGVTQTPRYLIKTRGQQVTLSCSPISGHRSVSWYQQTPGQGLQFLFEYFSETQRNKGNFPGRFSGRQFSNSRSEMNVSTLELGDSALYLCASSLEGTSGGRETQYFGPGTRLLVL.

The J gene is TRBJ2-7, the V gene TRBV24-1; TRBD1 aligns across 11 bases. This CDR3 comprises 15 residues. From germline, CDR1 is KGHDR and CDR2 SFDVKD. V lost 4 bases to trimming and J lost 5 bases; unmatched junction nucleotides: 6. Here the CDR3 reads CATSDAGTGGNEQYF. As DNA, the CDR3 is TGTGCCACCAGTGACGCCGGGACAGGGGGGAACGAGCAGTACTTC.

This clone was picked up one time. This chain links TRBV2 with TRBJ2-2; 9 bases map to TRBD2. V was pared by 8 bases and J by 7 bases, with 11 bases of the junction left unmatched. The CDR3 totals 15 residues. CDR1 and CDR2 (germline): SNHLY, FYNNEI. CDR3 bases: TGTGCCAGCGTAGGGCTAGCGGGGTACGACGGGGAGCTGTTTTTT. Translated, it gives CASVGLAGYDGELFF.

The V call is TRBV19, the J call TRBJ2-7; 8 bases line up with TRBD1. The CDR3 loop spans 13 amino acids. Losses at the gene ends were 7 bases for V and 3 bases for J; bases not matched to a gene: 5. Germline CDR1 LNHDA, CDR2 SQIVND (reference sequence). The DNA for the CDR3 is TGTGCCAGTACCACAACAGGGGGCTACGAGCAGTACTTC. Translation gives CASTTTGGYEQYF.

The CDR3 coding sequence is TGTGCCAGCAGGGGGGACAGCTCAACTAATGAAAAACTGTTTTTT. Amino acid sequence: CASRGDSSTNEKLFF. The rearrangement links TRBV2 to TRBJ1-4; 7 bases align to TRBD1. Germline V gives CDR1 SNHLY, CDR2 FYNNEI. The CDR3 length is 15 residues. With 6 bases clipped from V and 0 bases from J, the junction kept 4 bases outside the gene matches.